Shown below are 27 T cell receptor beta chains from a single sample sequenced in a study of shared clonotypes between healthy human individuals. Data came from immunoSEQ multiplex PCR; TCRdb stores just in-frame clones and leaves some out. Of about half a million clones detected, over 75% appear once; the ten largest clones hold about an eighth. The material sequenced was PBMCs. These receptors were obtained from a woman aged 40-49 years in good health. Some clones in this sample may be carry-over from other donors' samples.

The genes are TRBV7-3 and TRBJ2-1, with 9 nucleotides matching TRBD2. CDR1 and CDR2 from the germline V gene are SGHTA and FQGTGA. V trimming: 5 bases; J trimming: 7 bases; junction bases outside the gene matches: 15. The CDR3 loop spans 17 amino acids. CDR3 sequence reads: CASSQAGVAGVSNEQFF. In nucleotides, the CDR3 is TGTGCCAGCAGCCAGGCTGGGGTAGCGGGAGTTTCAAATGAGCAGTTCTTC.

A note on this clone: A read error is the likely source, as a far larger clone sits one nucleotide away. The rearrangement links TRBV20-1 to TRBJ1-1; D uncertain. Germline V gene data show CDR1 as DFQATT and CDR2 as SNEGSKA (reference sequence). The CDR3 is made up of 11 amino acids. This CDR3 reads CSASKNTETFF. The CDR3 DNA reads as TGCAGTGCTAGTAAGAACACTGAAACTTTCTTT.

This clone was observed many times. This chain uses TRBV4-2 with TRBJ2-3; TRBD2 matches at 7 bases. The CDR3 spans 15 residues. CDR1 is LGHNA and CDR2 is YNFKEQ in the germline V gene. V lost 0 bases to trimming and J lost 2 bases; unmatched junction nucleotides: 2. The CDR3 reads CASSQDGDYTDTQYF. In DNA form, the CDR3 reads TGTGCCAGCAGCCAAGATGGGGACTACACAGATACGCAGTATTTT.

The genes are TRBV6-4 and TRBJ2-3; tentatively, D is TRBD2 (6 bases). Germline V gene sequence: CDR1 MRHNA, CDR2 SNTAGT. Trimming removed 3 bases at V and 5 bases at J, with 9 bases between. This CDR3 spans 13 amino acids. The CDR3 spells CASSEEGGDTQYF. The CDR3 nucleotides are TGTGCCAGCAGTGAAGAGGGAGGAGATACGCAGTATTTT.

This chain uses TRBV27 with TRBJ1-3, with 8 bases aligning to TRBD1. CDR3 length: 14 residues. The ends lost 6 bases at V and 3 bases at J; junction bases unmatched: 4. CDR1 is MNHEY, CDR2 SMNVEV, per germline (reference sequence). This CDR3 reads CASSPGGHGNTIYF. CDR3 DNA: TGTGCCAGCAGCCCAGGGGGCCATGGAAACACCATATATTTT.

The table lists this clone with many counts. A junction boundary mismatches the germline segment, possibly from a read error. This chain uses TRBV11-1 with TRBJ2-6, with a tentative D call TRBD1 (5 bases). CDR3 length equals 16 residues. Per the germline V gene, CDR1 is SGHAT and CDR2 is FQDESV (reference sequence). For the CDR3, the DNA is TGTGTCAGCAGCCCGGGCCAGGGTAATGGGGCCAACGTCCTGACTTTC. Residues: CVSSPGQGNGANVLTF.

About this clone itself: The missing conserved phenylalanine or tryptophan at the end of this CDR3 makes a read error likely. V usage is TRBV25-1 and J usage is TRBJ1-5, with D unclear. CDR1 is MGHDK and CDR2 is SYGVNS in the germline V gene. The CDR3 spans 15 residues. CDR3 nucleotide sequence: TGTGCCAGCAGCCCATCCGTGGGGAGCAATCAGCACCAGCATTCT. Its protein product is CASSPSVGSNQHQHS.

The rearrangement links TRBV6-5 to TRBJ2-7; no clear D. V was pared by 2 bases and J by 7 bases, with 9 bases between. Germline CDR1 is MNHEY and CDR2 is SVGAGI. The CDR3 extends over 12 amino acids. DNA for the CDR3: TGTGCCAGCAGTTACCCCGATGGAGAGCAGTACTTC. Protein sequence: CASSYPDGEQYF.

Ten or more counts support this clone. Other DNA sequences from this sample encode an identical CDR3 as well. The chain couples TRBV28 to TRBJ1-1; D uncertain. The V and J ends lost 3 bases and 3 bases respectively, with 11 bases between them. Germline V CDR1 and CDR2: MDHEN, SYDVKM. The CDR3 consists of 14 residues. The CDR3 here is CASSFGDRDTEAFF. The CDR3 DNA sequence: TGTGCCAGCAGTTTCGGGGATCGCGACACTGAAGCTTTCTTT.

Note on this clone: Other DNA sequences within the sample encode an identical CDR3. This rearrangement joins TRBV5-1 to TRBJ2-7; 7 nucleotides match TRBD1. The CDR3 covers 15 residues. From germline, CDR1 is SGHRS and CDR2 YFSETQ. The V gene end was trimmed by 0 bases and the J gene end by 0 bases; junction bases not matched to a gene: 3. The CDR3, as DNA: TGCGCCAGCAGCTTGGGGACAGGCAGCTCCTACGAGCAGTACTTC. It encodes CASSLGTGSSYEQYF. Full variable domain (missing parts from reference TRBV5-1 and TRBJ2-7): KAGVTQTPRYLIKTRGQQVTLSCSPISGHRSVSWYQQTPGQGLQFLFEYFSETQRNKGNFPGRFSGRQFSNSRSEMNVSTLELGDSALYLCASSLGTGSSYEQYFGPGTRLTVT.

V gene TRBV7-9 combines with J gene TRBJ2-2, with a weak D call TRBD1 (6 bases). V lost 1 base to trimming and J lost 0 bases, with 6 bases between them. This CDR3 is built from 15 residues. The germline CDR1 and CDR2 sequences are SEHNR and FQNEAQ (reference sequence). CDR3 region: CASSLGDTNTGELFF. The CDR3 DNA reads TGTGCCAGCAGCTTAGGGGACACGAACACCGGGGAGCTGTTTTTT.

The rearrangement joins TRBV4-1 to TRBJ1-2; D remains unclear. Trimming cost V 0 bases and J 0 bases, with 14 bases left between them. This CDR3 region has 17 residues. In germline, CDR1 is MGHRA, CDR2 YSYEKL. The CDR3 sequence: CASSQDPSLPPNYGYTF. CDR3 coding DNA: TGCGCCAGCAGCCAAGATCCCTCCTTGCCTCCTAACTATGGCTACACCTTC.

This clone was detected a few times. Additional DNA sequences in this sample encode the identical CDR3. The chain joins TRBV7-8 to TRBJ2-7, with D possibly matching TRBD1 (5 bases). This CDR3 has 13 amino acids. Germline lookup yields CDR1 SGHVS and CDR2 FQNEAQ. Trimming pared 1 base from V and 5 bases from J, leaving 9 bases between. The CDR3 here is CASSLDRGHEQYF. The CDR3 DNA reads TGTGCCAGCAGCTTAGATAGGGGCCACGAGCAGTACTTC.

The chain joins TRBV9 to TRBJ2-7; no clear D gene. Between the trimmed V and J ends, which lost 3 bases and 2 bases, there was a span of 12 bases. CDR1 and CDR2 from the germline V gene are SGDLS and YYNGEE. The CDR3 consists of 14 residues. CDR3 in amino acids: CASSEGTRPYEQYF. In DNA form, the CDR3 reads TGTGCCAGCAGCGAAGGTACACGCCCCTACGAGCAGTACTTC.

Details on this clone: It differs at one base from a far larger clone, so likely a read error. V and J are TRBV6-5 and TRBJ1-2; D remains unclear. V was trimmed by 0 bases and J by 7 bases, leaving 9 bases between them. The V gene's germline CDR1 is MNHEY and CDR2 SVGAGI. The CDR3 contains 13 residues. CDR3: CASSYSRGFGYTF. The CDR3 DNA sequence: TGTGCCAGCAGTTACTCGAGAGGGTTTGGCTACACCTTC.

As to this clone: A read error likely explains this, since a far larger clone differs by one base. Since no conserved phenylalanine or tryptophan closes the CDR3, a read error is the likely cause. CDR3 residues: CASRQGSAEAFL. CDR3 nucleotide sequence: TGTGCCAGCCGACAGGGGAGCGCTGAAGCTTTCCTT. J is TRBJ1-1 and V is TRBV6-5; 8 bases agree with TRBD1. CDR3 length: 12 amino acids. Germline V CDR1 and CDR2: MNHEY, SVGAGI. Unmatched junction bases numbered 5, after V lost 8 bases and J lost 6 bases.

This chain uses TRBV5-1 with TRBJ1-4, with D hard to call. This CDR3 is 13 amino acids long. V was shortened by 2 bases and J by 4 bases, with 6 bases between the two germline ends. From germline, CDR1 is SGHRS and CDR2 YFSETQ. Here the CDR3 DNA reads TGCGCCAGCAGCTTCCAAGATAATGAAAAACTGTTTTTT. Amino acids: CASSFQDNEKLFF. Full variable domain (missing parts from reference TRBV5-1 and TRBJ1-4): KAGVTQTPRYLIKTRGQQVTLSCSPISGHRSVSWYQQTPGQGLQFLFEYFSETQRNKGNFPGRFSGRQFSNSRSEMNVSTLELGDSALYLCASSFQDNEKLFFGSGTQLSVL.

The V gene is TRBV7-2, the J gene TRBJ2-2, with 7 nucleotides matching TRBD1. The CDR3 consists of 15 residues. Germline CDR1 SGHTA, CDR2 FQGNSA. V was clipped by 5 bases and J by 4 bases; unmatched bases: 7. Written as DNA, the CDR3 is TGTGCCAGCAGCCTCCGGACAGGCGGCACCGGGGAGCTGTTTTTT. It yields the protein CASSLRTGGTGELFF. The full variable domain, its missing parts supplied by reference TRBV7-2 and TRBJ2-2, is GAGVSQSPSNKVTEKGKDVELRCDPISGHTALYWYRQSLGQGLEFLIYFQGNSAPDKSGLPSDRFSAERTGGSVSTLTIQRTQQEDSAVYLCASSLRTGGTGELFFGEGSRLTVL.

The chain links TRBV5-4 to TRBJ1-1; a weak D match, TRBD1 (5 bases). The germline V gene encodes CDR1 SGHNT and CDR2 YYREEE (reference sequence). This CDR3 has 15 amino acids. Trimming removed 0 bases from V and 1 base from J, with 10 bases in between. CDR3 sequence reads: CASSLDPQGNTEAFF. CDR3 nucleotides: TGTGCCAGCAGCTTGGATCCCCAGGGGAACACTGAAGCTTTCTTT.

Comment on this clone: The same CDR3 also results from other DNA sequences found in this sample. The chain uses TRBV20-1 and TRBJ2-7, with a tentative D call TRBD2 (5 bases). The germline CDR1 and CDR2 sequences are DFQATT and SNEGSKA (reference sequence). V gave up 5 bases and J gave up 3 bases, with 8 bases separating them. The CDR3 length is 11 residues. CDR3 coding DNA: TGCAGTGCTCCCCGGGACTACGAGCAGTACTTC. Its translation is CSAPRDYEQYF.

The sample holds many counts of this clone. The CDR3 reads CASSGQGEGEQYF. The CDR3 DNA reads as TGTGCCAGTTCGGGACAGGGTGAGGGCGAGCAGTACTTC. The rearrangement links TRBV6-6 to TRBJ2-7; 9 bases map to TRBD1. Per the germline V gene, CDR1 is MNHNY and CDR2 is SVGAGI (reference sequence). The V and J ends lost 9 bases and 6 bases, in that order; junction bases with no gene match: 9. The CDR3 is 13 residues long.

The J gene is TRBJ2-7, the V gene TRBV28, with TRBD2 matching 7 bases. Germline CDR1 is MDHEN and CDR2 is SYDVKM. This CDR3 has 17 amino acids. With 0 bases clipped from V and 4 bases from J, the junction kept 12 bases outside the gene matches. Here the CDR3 reads CASSLWNGAGFGYEQYF. CDR3 DNA: TGTGCCAGCAGTTTATGGAACGGAGCGGGATTCGGGTACGAGCAGTACTTC. The complete variable domain, with remaining parts taken from reference TRBV28 and TRBJ2-7, reads DVKVTQSSRYLVKRTGEKVFLECVQDMDHENMFWYRQDPGLGLRLIYFSYDVKMKEKGDIPEGYSVSREKKERFSLILESASTNQTSMYLCASSLWNGAGFGYEQYFGPGTRLTVT.

This chain joins TRBV5-1 and TRBJ1-1; TRBD1 aligns across 8 bases. With 3 bases clipped from V and 0 bases from J, the junction kept 7 bases outside the gene matches. This CDR3 has 16 residues. Germline-derived CDR1 and CDR2 are SGHRS and YFSETQ. The CDR3 region has the DNA TGCGCCAGCAGCTCCGACTTGACAGGGGTGAACACTGAAGCTTTCTTT. Its protein product is CASSSDLTGVNTEAFF.

Note on this clone: With a far larger clone one base away, a read error is the likely cause. J is TRBJ2-7 and V is TRBV29-1; D gene ambiguous. Germline CDR1 and CDR2: SQVTM and ANQGSEA. Trimming removed 3 bases from V and 0 bases from J, with 12 bases in between. This CDR3 spans 14 amino acids. CDR3 sequence: CSVEVLTYSYEQYF. The CDR3 nucleotides are TGCAGCGTTGAGGTGTTGACTTACTCCTACGAGCAGTACTTC.

CDR3 loop: CASSGVGYVLYF. CDR3 sequence (DNA): TGTGCCAGCAGTGGCGTGGGCTATGTTCTGTATTTT. The V call is TRBV6-5, the J call TRBJ2-3; D unresolved. The CDR3 sequence is 12 residues long. Germline V gene lookup returns CDR1 MNHEY and CDR2 SVGAGI. The ends were cut back, 5 bases at V and 14 bases at J, with 17 bases in the middle.

The J gene is TRBJ2-5, the V gene TRBV11-2; D may be TRBD1 or TRBD2 (5 bases each). The CDR3 sequence is 15 residues long. CDR1 is SGHAT and CDR2 is FQNNGV in the germline V gene. V was pared by 2 bases and J by 0 bases, with 10 bases between. The CDR3 here is CASSLRLGDQETQYF. The CDR3 DNA follows: TGTGCCAGCAGCTTACGGCTGGGGGACCAAGAGACCCAGTACTTC.

A few counts support this clone. CDR3 in amino acids: CASSLGTFGELFF. CDR3 nucleotides: TGTGCCAGCAGCTTAGGGACGTTCGGGGAGCTGTTTTTT. The V call is TRBV7-9, the J call TRBJ2-2, with D unclear. Per the germline V gene, CDR1 is SEHNR and CDR2 is FQNEAQ (reference sequence). Trimming took 1 base from V and 7 from J, leaving 7 bases between them. The CDR3 sequence is 13 residues long.